Sequencing of this TCR beta chain was carried out in a study of type 1 regulatory T cells. Note on this clonotype: Its target is unknown.

TCRdb called the reads again in MiXCR, with one record for every CDR3 protein. This sample has roughly 25,000 distinct CDR3 sequences, with over 60% found just once. Germline assignment: CDR1 SEHNR and CDR2 FQNEAQ (reference sequence). Trimming removed 0 bases from V and 4 bases from J, with 15 bases in between. There are 16 residues in the CDR3. Sequenced: cultured T cells, either the whole culture or a sorted T cell fraction (not recorded which). Stated subset: Tr1-enriched cell product generated in vitro against host alloantigens. This sequence was found in a human donor in good health. V and J are TRBV7-9 and TRBJ1-1; D is unresolved. The CDR3 nucleotides read TGTGCCAGCAGCTTAGCGTCGGGAACCGTGGGCACTGAAGCTTTCTTT. This gives the protein CASSLASGTVGTEAFF.